The 20 T cell receptor beta chains below all came from one sample that was sequenced in a study of shared clonotypes between healthy human individuals. Libraries were prepared by immunoSEQ multiplex PCR; TCRdb keeps only in-frame clonotypes and omits some of them. This table holds about 680,000 clones, about 90% found once. Naive CD8 cells lacked CD45RO and underwent positive selection for CCR7, leaving out terminally differentiated effector memory CD45RA+ cells. Material for sequencing was naive CD8+ T cells sorted from blood. These receptors originate from a man aged 25 to 40 in good health.

The chain employs TRBV29-1 and TRBJ1-1; no clear D. Germline CDR1 and CDR2: SQVTM and ANQGSEA. V was pared by 1 base and J by 5 bases, with 11 bases between. CDR3 length: 13 amino acids. In DNA, the CDR3 is TGCAGCGTTGAAGGGACTGGGGAGACTGAAGCTTTCTTT. Protein sequence: CSVEGTGETEAFF.

The V gene is TRBV6-6, the J gene TRBJ2-7; perhaps TRBD2 as D (5 bases). Trimming stripped 8 bases from V and 0 bases from J, with 8 bases between. The CDR3 has 12 residues. Germline CDR1 reads MNHNY; CDR2 reads SVGAGI (reference sequence). Here the CDR3 DNA reads TGTGCCAGCGTGGGGAGCTCCTACGAGCAGTACTTC. Translating it yields CASVGSSYEQYF.

The chain is built from TRBV11-2 and TRBJ1-2; D might be TRBD1 (6 bases). Trimming pared 2 bases from V and 3 bases from J, leaving 25 bases between. Germline V gene data show CDR1 as SGHAT and CDR2 as FQNNGV. CDR3 length equals 19 residues. CDR3 in DNA: TGTGCCAGCAGCTTACGCCCTGACTTCGGGGCAGGGGCGGACTATGGCTACACCTTC. It encodes CASSLRPDFGAGADYGYTF.

Remarks on this clone: The same CDR3 arises from other DNA sequences in this sample as well. The chain has TRBV7-9 and TRBJ2-7, with D unclear. The germline gives CDR1 SEHNR, CDR2 FQNEAQ (reference sequence). The CDR3 sequence is 13 residues long. Between the trimmed V and J ends, which lost 5 bases and 1 base, there was a span of 9 bases. CDR3 sequence (DNA): TGTGCCAGCAGCCCCCCGGAGTCCTACGAGCAGTACTTC. Amino acids: CASSPPESYEQYF.

This chain links TRBV7-2 with TRBJ2-1; 11 bases agree with TRBD2. The CDR3 spans 16 residues. V lost 3 bases and J lost 0; bases outside the gene matches: 1. Germline CDR1 is SGHTA and CDR2 is FQGNSA. The CDR3 loop is CASSFSGRGSYNEQFF. The CDR3 DNA follows: TGTGCCAGCAGCTTTAGCGGGAGGGGCTCCTACAATGAGCAGTTCTTC.

The rearrangement joins TRBV27 to TRBJ2-1; D is ambiguous. Germline V gives CDR1 MNHEY, CDR2 SMNVEV (reference sequence). This CDR3 contains 13 residues. V was cut by 0 bases and J by 10 bases, with 10 bases left in between. CDR3 in amino acids: CASSLSSLVEQFF. For the CDR3, the DNA is TGTGCCAGCAGTTTATCCTCGCTAGTAGAGCAGTTCTTC.

V is TRBV29-1 and J is TRBJ1-2; D unclear. V was cut by 0 bases and J by 8 bases, with 7 bases left in between. CDR3 length: 11 amino acids. The germline V gene encodes CDR1 SQVTM and CDR2 ANQGSEA. CDR3 in DNA: TGCAGCGTTGAAGATCCCGTAGGCTACACCTTC. Amino acids: CSVEDPVGYTF.

The chain carries TRBV27 and TRBJ2-1; D not resolved. The ends were cut back, 2 bases at V and 3 bases at J, with 14 bases in the middle. The V gene's germline CDR1 is MNHEY and CDR2 SMNVEV (reference sequence). The CDR3 covers 16 residues. CDR3 sequence (DNA): TGTGCCAGCAGTTTAGTTGTGGACCCTAACTACAATGAGCAGTTCTTC. It specifies CASSLVVDPNYNEQFF.

The genes are TRBV7-9 and TRBJ2-7; 8 bases line up with TRBD2. The germline CDR1 and CDR2 sequences are SEHNR and FQNEAQ (reference sequence). Germline trimming cut 0 bases from V and 7 bases from J; bases unmatched to any gene: 8. The CDR3 loop spans 15 amino acids. The CDR3 region is CASSLAGSGVREQYF. The CDR3 DNA follows: TGTGCCAGCAGCTTAGCGGGTAGCGGGGTGCGGGAGCAGTACTTC.

The rearrangement links TRBV28 to TRBJ1-5; 7 bases are a match to TRBD1. Per the germline V gene, CDR1 is MDHEN and CDR2 is SYDVKM. The CDR3 is 17 amino acids. J was trimmed by 0 bases and V by 5 bases; bases with no gene match: 10. The CDR3 nucleotides read TGTGCCAGCAGTGTCCGGACAGGCGTGGGTAGCAATCAGCCCCAGCATTTT. Translated: CASSVRTGVGSNQPQHF.

A note on this clone: Germline and junction disagree at one end, which may indicate a read error. The chain carries TRBV5-1 and TRBJ2-2, with TRBD2 matching over 9 bases. This CDR3 has 16 residues. The germline gives CDR1 SGHRS, CDR2 YFSETQ. CDR3 protein: CASSFLAGLNPGELFF. CDR3 coding DNA: TGCGCCAGCAGCTTCCTAGCGGGACTGAACCCCGGGGAGCTGTTTTTT.

V is TRBV27 and J is TRBJ2-1, with D perhaps TRBD1 (6 bases). The V gene's germline CDR1 is MNHEY and CDR2 SMNVEV (reference sequence). Trimming stripped 3 bases from V and 3 bases from J, with 15 bases between. The CDR3 loop spans 16 amino acids. The CDR3 DNA is TGTGCCAGCAGTTTGCCCGGGACACTGCACTACAATGAGCAGTTCTTC. Amino acid sequence: CASSLPGTLHYNEQFF.

This sequence joins TRBV18 and TRBJ2-2, with 9 bases fitting TRBD1. Germline CDR1 reads KGHSH; CDR2 reads LQKENI. V dropped 6 bases and J dropped 4; count of bases not matched to a gene: 12. This CDR3 comprises 17 residues. CDR3 in amino acids: CASSPSWDRDPTGELFF. The CDR3 DNA reads as TGTGCCAGCTCTCCGTCGTGGGACAGGGACCCCACCGGGGAGCTGTTTTTT. Based on the CDR3 plus reference TRBV18 and TRBJ2-2, the full variable domain is NAGVMQNPRHLVRRRGQEARLRCSPMKGHSHVYWYRQLPEEGLKFMVYLQKENIIDESGMPKERFSAEFPKEGPSILRIQQVVRGDSAAYFCASSPSWDRDPTGELFFGEGSRLTVL.

The chain combines TRBV19 with TRBJ2-3; no clear D gene. Per the germline V gene, CDR1 is LNHDA and CDR2 is SQIVND (reference sequence). The CDR3 has 15 residues. V lost 6 bases, J lost 0 bases, and 13 bases lay in between. This CDR3 is CASSWMSSSTDTQYF. CDR3 nucleotides: TGTGCCAGTAGCTGGATGTCTTCTAGCACAGATACGCAGTATTTT.

The sample holds many counts of this clone. The gene calls are TRBV2 and TRBJ2-7; tentatively, D is TRBD1 (5 bases). In germline, CDR1 is SNHLY, CDR2 FYNNEI. The CDR3 loop spans 14 amino acids. Trimming left V 3 bases short and J 2 bases short, with 11 bases between. The CDR3: CASSEVAGTYEQYF. CDR3 DNA sequence: TGTGCCAGCAGTGAGGTGGCAGGGACCTACGAGCAGTACTTC. Looking up the rest from reference TRBV2 and TRBJ2-7 gives the full variable domain: EPEVTQTPSHQVTQMGQEVILRCVPISNHLYFYWYRQILGQKVEFLVSFYNNEISEKSEIFDDQFSVERPDGSNFTLKIRSTKLEDSAMYFCASSEVAGTYEQYFGPGTRLTVT.

V gene TRBV28 combines with J gene TRBJ2-7, with D uncertain. Germline V gene lookup returns CDR1 MDHEN and CDR2 SYDVKM. V was cut by 0 bases and J by 3 bases, with 9 bases left in between. CDR3 length: 14 residues. The CDR3 is CASSLWNSGYEQYF. The CDR3 region has the DNA TGTGCCAGCAGTTTATGGAACTCGGGCTACGAGCAGTACTTC.

This clone was counted between two and nine times. Other DNA sequences in the same sample also yield this CDR3. J is TRBJ2-7 and V is TRBV7-9; 7 bases line up with TRBD1. From germline, CDR1 is SEHNR and CDR2 FQNEAQ (reference sequence). The CDR3 loop spans 14 amino acids. V trimming: 4 bases; J trimming: 2 bases; junction bases outside the gene matches: 5. The CDR3 region is CASSSSGTAYEQYF. The CDR3 nucleotides are TGTGCCAGCAGCTCGTCCGGGACAGCCTACGAGCAGTACTTC.

This chain connects TRBV7-9 to TRBJ2-7; TRBD2 matches 9 bases. V lost 5 bases and J lost 4; bases outside the gene matches: 12. Looked up from germline, CDR1 is SEHNR and CDR2 is FQNEAQ (reference sequence). This CDR3 has 16 amino acids. The CDR3, as DNA: TGTGCCAGCAGCCAAGTCAGGCGGGAGGGCCAGTACGAGCAGTACTTC. Translation: CASSQVRREGQYEQYF.

This clone was counted once. The gene calls are TRBV14 and TRBJ2-6, with 7 bases identical to TRBD2. V shed 0 bases and J 0 bases; nucleotides not matched to a gene: 20. The CDR3 runs 23 residues. Germline assignment: CDR1 SGHDN and CDR2 FVKESK. CDR3 region: CASSQDNRRNGGLRSSGANVLTF. CDR3 sequence (DNA): TGTGCCAGCAGCCAAGATAATCGGCGGAACGGGGGGTTAAGGTCCTCTGGGGCCAACGTCCTGACTTTC.

The chain couples TRBV21-1 to TRBJ2-7; TRBD2, as called in the table, went unchecked against the DNA. TRBV21-1 is a recognized pseudogene. The length of the CDR3 is 15 residues. The CDR3 DNA sequence: TGTGCCAGCAGCCTGAGAGCGGCGGGAGTCGGGGAGCAGTACTTC. Its protein product is CASSLRAAGVGEQYF.